This T cell receptor (beta chain) was found in a study of blood T cell repertoires in COVID-19. Study background: COVID-19 samples, acute and convalescent, were from the United States, Italy and Spain. PBMCs, B-cell-depleted T cells, or T cells provided the cDNA or gDNA that made up the material.

Original methodology: From reference gene primer amplification, estimates of nucleated cell counts were derived. Only in-frame clones appear in the TCRdb table, and some are missing; sequencing was by immunoSEQ multiplex PCR. Clonal size and the V and J genes are those of that table, whereas D and trimming came from the DNA. The repertoire holds 100,000 to 150,000 clones, around 87% seen once, with less than 4.5% in the top ten. Note on this clone: Germline and junction disagree at one end, which may indicate a read error.

The clonotype originates from a woman aged 55-70 years with acute or convalescent COVID-19. The specimen sequenced was peripheral blood.

The CDR3 reads CASSPLAGPLNEQFF. CDR3 DNA: TGTGCTAGCAGCCCGCTAGCGGGACCCCTCAATGAGCAGTTCTTC. The V call is TRBV7-7, the J call TRBJ2-1, with 9 nucleotides matching TRBD2. This CDR3 spans 15 amino acids. The V gene's germline CDR1 is SSHAT and CDR2 FNYEAQ (reference sequence).